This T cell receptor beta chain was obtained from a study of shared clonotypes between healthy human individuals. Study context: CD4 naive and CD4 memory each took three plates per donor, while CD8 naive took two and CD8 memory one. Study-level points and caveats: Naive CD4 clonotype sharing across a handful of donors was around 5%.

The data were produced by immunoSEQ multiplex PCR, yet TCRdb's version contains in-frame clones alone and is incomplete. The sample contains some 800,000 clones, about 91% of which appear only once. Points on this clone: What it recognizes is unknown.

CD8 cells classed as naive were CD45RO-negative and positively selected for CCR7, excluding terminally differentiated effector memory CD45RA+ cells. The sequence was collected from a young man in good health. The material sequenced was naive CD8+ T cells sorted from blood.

The CDR3 DNA reads TGTGCCAGCAGCCCCCCGGCTAGCGGGAGCTCCTACGAGCAGTACTTC. Protein product: CASSPPASGSSYEQYF. The chain combines TRBV7-9 with TRBJ2-7; 10 nucleotides match TRBD2. V shed 5 bases and J 0 bases; nucleotides not matched to a gene: 7. The CDR3 runs to 16 residues. In germline, CDR1 is SEHNR, CDR2 FQNEAQ (reference sequence).